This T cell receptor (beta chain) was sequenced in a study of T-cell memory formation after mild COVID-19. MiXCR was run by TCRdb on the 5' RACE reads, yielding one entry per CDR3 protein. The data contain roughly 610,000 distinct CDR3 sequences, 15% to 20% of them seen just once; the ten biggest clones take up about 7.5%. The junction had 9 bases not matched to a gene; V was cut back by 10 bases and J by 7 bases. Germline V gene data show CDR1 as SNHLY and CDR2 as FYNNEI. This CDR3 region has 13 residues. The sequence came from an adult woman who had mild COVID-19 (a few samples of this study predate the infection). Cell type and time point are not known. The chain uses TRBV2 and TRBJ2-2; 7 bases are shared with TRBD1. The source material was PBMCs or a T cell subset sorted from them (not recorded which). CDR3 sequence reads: CANKRQGHGELFF. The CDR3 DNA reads TGTGCCAACAAACGACAGGGCCACGGGGAGCTGTTTTTT. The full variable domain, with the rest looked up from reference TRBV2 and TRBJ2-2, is EPEVTQTPSHQVTQMGQEVILRCVPISNHLYFYWYRQILGQKVEFLVSFYNNEISEKSEIFDDQFSVERPDGSNFTLKIRSTKLEDSAMYFCANKRQGHGELFFGEGSRLTVL.